A selection of T cell receptor beta chains follows, all from one sample in a study of T cells in Graves' hyperthyroidism and ophthalmopathy. TCRdb used MiXCR to reprocess the multiplex PCR reads, holding one entry per CDR3 protein. The sample has roughly 650,000 distinct CDR3 sequences, about 16% seen once. Sequencing used blood. Source of these receptors: a woman in her thirties or forties with Graves' ophthalmopathy. Each CDR3 is given with its conserved first and last residue. Each record gives: clone size, V gene, J gene, D gene, CDR3 DNA, CDR3 protein. D genes are given only for firm matches. Some rows have no size entry. The others give once, few or many, or a class for an expanded clone.

.	TRBV29-1	TRBJ1-4	.	TGCAGCGTTGCCCGGGACCTGGGTGAAAAACTGTTTTTT	CSVARDLGEKLFF
many	TRBV12-3/TRBV12-4	TRBJ2-1	TRBD2	TGTGCCAGCATGGGCGGGAGCGATCGGTACAATGAGCAGTTCTTC	CASMGGSDRYNEQFF
few	TRBV5-5	TRBJ1-1	TRBD1	TGTGCCAGCAGCGCCGCCCTGGGACAGGGTTTGGGGGGCACTGAAGCTTTCTTT	CASSAALGQGLGGTEAFF
.	TRBV4-1	TRBJ1-2	.	TGCGCCAGCAGCCAAGGTATGAGTGGCTACACCTTC	CASSQGMSGYTF
few	TRBV11-1	TRBJ2-2	.	TGTGCCAGCAGCTCCATCAACACCGGGGAGCTGTTTTTT	CASSSINTGELFF
once	TRBV29-1	TRBJ2-1	TRBD2	TGCAGCGTCGGCCTCCTGGGACTAGCGGATTACAATGAGCAGTTCTTC	CSVGLLGLADYNEQFF
once	TRBV6-5	TRBJ1-6	TRBD1	TGTGCCAGCAGTCACCAGGGGGCTAGAAATTCACCCCTCCACTTT	CASSHQGARNSPLHF
many	TRBV5-1	TRBJ2-1	TRBD2	TGCGCCAGCAGCTTGGTGGCTAGCGGGGGGAATGAGCAGTTCTTC	CASSLVASGGNEQFF
few	TRBV14	TRBJ1-1	.	TGTGCCAGCAGCCAAGATCACCCCCGGGTGGGTACTGAAGCTTTCTTT	CASSQDHPRVGTEAFF
many	TRBV12-3/TRBV12-4	TRBJ2-3	TRBD2	TGTGCCAGCAACACCTGGGGGGGTAGCGACAGCACAGATACGCAGTATTTT	CASNTWGGSDSTDTQYF
many	TRBV20-1	TRBJ1-2	.	TGCAGTGCTAGAGACTTGGGGGTGAGGGGCGGCTACACCTTC	CSARDLGVRGGYTF
many	TRBV6-5	TRBJ1-1	.	TGTGCCAGCAGTTACTCCCGGGGAGGGCTCGACACTGAAGCTTTCTTT	CASSYSRGGLDTEAFF
many	TRBV11-2	TRBJ1-5	.	TGTGCCAGCAGCTTTGGATTCAATCAGCCCCAGCATTTT	CASSFGFNQPQHF
few	TRBV3-1	TRBJ1-4	.	TGTGCCAGCAGCCAAAGGGCATTGGGTGAAAAACTGTTTTTT	CASSQRALGEKLFF
.	TRBV7-9	TRBJ2-2	.	TGTGCCAGCAGCTTAAAAACACAGAGGACGAACACCGGGGAGCTGTTTTTT	CASSLKTQRTNTGELFF
many	TRBV11-2	TRBJ2-1	.	TGTGCCAGCAGCCCCGGCGGCTCCCTCTCCTACAATGAGCAGTTCTTC	CASSPGGSLSYNEQFF
.	TRBV7-9	TRBJ1-6	.	TGTGCCAGCAGCTTCATGACTAATTCACCCCTCCACTTT	CASSFMTNSPLHF
many	TRBV3-1	TRBJ2-3	.	TGTGCCAGCAGCCTAAATTTCCCTAGCACAGATACGCAGTATTTT	CASSLNFPSTDTQYF
many	TRBV11-2	TRBJ2-3	TRBD2	TGTGCCGTCAGGGATAGCGGGAGTAGCACAGATACGCAGTATTTT	CAVRDSGSSTDTQYF
many	TRBV11-2	TRBJ1-5	TRBD1	TGTGCCAGCAGCTTAAGGGGGCCAAATCAGCCCCAGCATTTT	CASSLRGPNQPQHF
many	TRBV10-3	TRBJ1-2	.	TGTGCCATCAGTGATAGGACAGTCCTAAACTATGGCTACACCTTC	CAISDRTVLNYGYTF
few	TRBV28	TRBJ2-1	.	TGTGCCAGCAGTTTATGGGGCCGACCAGGGAACAATGAGCAGTTCTTC	CASSLWGRPGNNEQFF
many	TRBV20-1	TRBJ2-5	TRBD1	TGCAGTGCTAGGTCGGACAGGGATTATTTACAAGAGACCCAGTACTTC	CSARSDRDYLQETQYF
.	TRBV18	TRBJ1-4	.	TGTGCCAGCTCACCCGGGGACTTATGGATCAAAACTAATGAAAAACTGTTTTTT	CASSPGDLWIKTNEKLFF
many	TRBV6-1	TRBJ1-4	.	TGTGCCAGCAGTGAACGGGAGGGTCTGAGGACTAATGAAAAACTGTTTTTT	CASSEREGLRTNEKLFF
few	TRBV18	TRBJ1-3	.	TGTGCCAGCTCCATCTCCTCCGATCCCTCTGGAAACACCATATATTTT	CASSISSDPSGNTIYF
.	TRBV6-9	TRBJ1-1	TRBD1	TGTGCCAGCAGTTATCCGGGACAGGCCATGAACACTGAAGCTTTCTTT	CASSYPGQAMNTEAFF
many	TRBV18	TRBJ1-2	.	TGTGCCAGCTCACCATTAGTCGGGGCTCAGGACTATGGCTACACCTTC	CASSPLVGAQDYGYTF
few	TRBV6-5	TRBJ1-6	.	TGTGCCAGCAGTTACTCGGGTTCACCCCTCCACTTT	CASSYSGSPLHF
many	TRBV29-1	TRBJ2-3	TRBD2	TGCAGCGTTGAAGCGGGGGGAACAGATACGCAGTATTTT	CSVEAGGTDTQYF
many	TRBV18	TRBJ1-1	.	TGTGCCAGCTCGGTAGGACCAGAGTCGCCGTGGGCTTTCTTT	CASSVGPESPWAFF
.	TRBV19	TRBJ1-2	.	TGTGCCAGTAACGTCGACAGGTCCTCGGGGTATGGCTACACCTTC	CASNVDRSSGYGYTF
.	TRBV5-1	TRBJ1-5	.	TGCGCCAGCAGCCCCCAGGAGGGCAATCAGCCCCAGCATTTT	CASSPQEGNQPQHF
few	TRBV5-6	TRBJ1-5	.	TGTGCCAGCAGCTCGGGACTGTTCAATCAGCCCCAGCATTTT	CASSSGLFNQPQHF
.	TRBV2	TRBJ1-1	TRBD1	TGTGCCAGCCCACAGGGGGCGCGTTCGGCTTTCTTT	CASPQGARSAFF
.	TRBV20-1	TRBJ1-5	.	TGCAGTGCCCAAGTCGGGGGGGAGCATCAGCCCCAGCATTTT	CSAQVGGEHQPQHF
.	TRBV20-1	TRBJ1-5	.	TGCAGTGCTAGAAGAGGGGGAATCATAGAGCCCCAGCATTTT	CSARRGGIIEPQHF
few	TRBV6-1	TRBJ2-3	TRBD2	TGTGCCAGCAGTTTAGGACTAGCGGGAGGATCAATCGGCACAGATACGCAGTATTTT	CASSLGLAGGSIGTDTQYF
many	TRBV3-1	TRBJ1-2	.	TGTGCCAGCAGCCGGGACCTCCTTGGATCTGGCTACACCTTC	CASSRDLLGSGYTF
.	TRBV20-1	TRBJ1-5	.	TGCAGTGCTAGAGAACAGGGAGGGATGAGCAATCAGCCCCAGCATTTT	CSAREQGGMSNQPQHF
few	TRBV7-8	TRBJ1-5	TRBD1	TGTGCCAGCAACGAAATACAGGGGCTTGCCAATCAGCCCCAGCATTTT	CASNEIQGLANQPQHF
many	TRBV4-2	TRBJ2-5	.	TGTGCCAGCAAAGGGGCCAAAGAAGAGACCCAGTACTTC	CASKGAKEETQYF
.	TRBV2	TRBJ2-7	TRBD1	TGTGCCAGCAGTGTTCAGGGGGCCAAGCAGTACTTC	CASSVQGAKQYF
few	TRBV6-1	TRBJ1-1	.	TGTGCCAGCAGTGAGATGCGTTCATCTGAAGCTTTCTTT	CASSEMRSSEAFF
many	TRBV3-1	TRBJ2-7	.	TGTGCCAGCAGCCAAGTCATCAACGAGCAGTACTTC	CASSQVINEQYF
.	TRBV25-1	TRBJ1-4	.	TGTGCCAGCAGTGAATCGCGATCTCCCGGTGGAAAACTGTTTTTT	CASSESRSPGGKLFF
.	TRBV10-3	TRBJ2-1	TRBD2	TGTGCCATCAGTGAGTACGGACCGGGACTAGCGGGGATCAATGAGCAGTTCTTC	CAISEYGPGLAGINEQFF
many	TRBV12-3/TRBV12-4	TRBJ2-3	.	TGTGCCAGCAGGCCGACTCGACTACAATTCACAGATACGCAGTATTTT	CASRPTRLQFTDTQYF
.	TRBV5-1	TRBJ2-1	TRBD2	TGCGCCAGCAGACCTTCGACTAGCGGGACCTTCAATGAGCAGTTCTTC	CASRPSTSGTFNEQFF
.	TRBV5-1	TRBJ2-2	.	TGCGCCAGCAGCTTGTTTCGGGAGACCGGGGAGCTGTTTTTT	CASSLFRETGELFF
.	TRBV10-1	TRBJ2-3	TRBD2	TGCGCCAGCTCGGGAGGCCGCACAGATACGCAGTATTTT	CASSGGRTDTQYF
few	TRBV3-1	TRBJ2-1	TRBD2	TGTGCCGCTCAAAGGGGGACTAGCGATGAGCAGTTCTTC	CAAQRGTSDEQFF
few	TRBV3-1	TRBJ2-5	.	TGTGCCAGCAGTTACCGGGGGAGAACTCAAGAGACCCAGTACTTC	CASSYRGRTQETQYF
many	TRBV28	TRBJ2-1	TRBD2	TGTGCCAGCAGAACTAGCGGGAGGGCCTCGGGGAATGAGCAGTTCTTC	CASRTSGRASGNEQFF
many	TRBV30	TRBJ2-7	TRBD1	TGTGCCTGGAGTCGACCTACAGGGGACTACGAGCAGTACTTC	CAWSRPTGDYEQYF
.	TRBV5-1	TRBJ2-1	TRBD2	TGCGCCAGCAGCTCGGGACTAGCCCATGAGCAGTTCTTC	CASSSGLAHEQFF
.	TRBV20-1	TRBJ2-3	TRBD2	TGCAGTGCATCGGGACTAGCGCCGCGCACAGATACGCAGTATTTT	CSASGLAPRTDTQYF
few	TRBV6-2/TRBV6-3	TRBJ2-2	TRBD1	TGTGCCAGCAAAACCTACAGGGGTGACACCGGGGAGCTGTTTTTT	CASKTYRGDTGELFF
.	TRBV7-9	TRBJ2-3	.	TGTGCCAGCAGCTTGGGGGTTCAGGGAGATACGCAGTATTTT	CASSLGVQGDTQYF
.	TRBV7-3	TRBJ2-6	TRBD2	TGTGCCAGCAGCCCTGGACTAGCGGGGGGGGCTGGGGCCAACGTCCTGACTTTC	CASSPGLAGGAGANVLTF